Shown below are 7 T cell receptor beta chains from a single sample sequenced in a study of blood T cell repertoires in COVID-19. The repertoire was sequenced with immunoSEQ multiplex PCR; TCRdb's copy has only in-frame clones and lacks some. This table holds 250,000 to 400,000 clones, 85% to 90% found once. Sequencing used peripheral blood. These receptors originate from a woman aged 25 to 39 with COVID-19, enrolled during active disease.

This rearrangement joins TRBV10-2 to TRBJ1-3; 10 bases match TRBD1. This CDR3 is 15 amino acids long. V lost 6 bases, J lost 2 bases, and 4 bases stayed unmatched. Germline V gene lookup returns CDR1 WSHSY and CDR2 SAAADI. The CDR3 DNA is TGCGCCAGCAGCCGGGACAGGGGTGCTGGAAACACCATATATTTT. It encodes CASSRDRGAGNTIYF.

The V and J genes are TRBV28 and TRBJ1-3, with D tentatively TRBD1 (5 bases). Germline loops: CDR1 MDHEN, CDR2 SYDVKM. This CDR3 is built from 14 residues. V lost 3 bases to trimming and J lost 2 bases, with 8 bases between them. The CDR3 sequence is CASSFKGPGNTIYF. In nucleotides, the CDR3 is TGTGCCAGCAGTTTCAAGGGGCCTGGAAACACCATATATTTT.

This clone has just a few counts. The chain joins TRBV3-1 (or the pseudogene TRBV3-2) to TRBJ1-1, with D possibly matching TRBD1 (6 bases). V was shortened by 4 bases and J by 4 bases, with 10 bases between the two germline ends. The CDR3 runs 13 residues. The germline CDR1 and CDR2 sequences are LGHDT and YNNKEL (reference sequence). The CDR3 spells CASSPTGFTEAFF. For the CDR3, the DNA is TGTGCCAGCAGCCCTACAGGGTTCACTGAAGCTTTCTTT.

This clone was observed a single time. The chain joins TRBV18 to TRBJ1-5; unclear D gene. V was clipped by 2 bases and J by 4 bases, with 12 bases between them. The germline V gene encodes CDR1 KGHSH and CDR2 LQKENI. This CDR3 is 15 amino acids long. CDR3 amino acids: CASSPTWQDNQPQHF. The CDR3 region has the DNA TGTGCCAGCTCACCAACATGGCAGGATAATCAGCCCCAGCATTTT. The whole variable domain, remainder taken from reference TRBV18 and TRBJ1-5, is NAGVMQNPRHLVRRRGQEARLRCSPMKGHSHVYWYRQLPEEGLKFMVYLQKENIIDESGMPKERFSAEFPKEGPSILRIQQVVRGDSAAYFCASSPTWQDNQPQHFGDGTRLSIL.

This CDR3 reads CASSEGKAGGYTF. Written as DNA, the CDR3 is TGTGCCAGCAGTGAGGGAAAAGCAGGCGGCTACACCTTC. V is TRBV28 and J is TRBJ1-2, with D hard to call. CDR3 length equals 13 residues. Trimming removed 5 bases from V and 8 bases from J, with 15 bases in between. Germline CDR1 MDHEN, CDR2 SYDVKM.

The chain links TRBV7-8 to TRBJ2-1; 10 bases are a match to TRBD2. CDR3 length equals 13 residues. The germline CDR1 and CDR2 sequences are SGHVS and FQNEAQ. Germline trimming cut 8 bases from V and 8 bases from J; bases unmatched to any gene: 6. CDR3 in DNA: TGTGCCAGCGTTAGCGGGAGGCACTATGAGCAGTTCTTC. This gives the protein CASVSGRHYEQFF.

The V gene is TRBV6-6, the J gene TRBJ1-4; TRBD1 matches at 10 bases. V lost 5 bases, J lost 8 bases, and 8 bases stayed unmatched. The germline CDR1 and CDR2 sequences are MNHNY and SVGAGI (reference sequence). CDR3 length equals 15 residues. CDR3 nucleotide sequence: TGTGCCAGCAGTCTAAGACAGGGGGCTGACGAAAAACTGTTTTTT. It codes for CASSLRQGADEKLFF.